A selection of T cell receptor beta chains follows, all from one sample in a study of spatial heterogeneity in lung cancer. TCRdb processed the 5' RACE reads anew with MiXCR; each CDR3 protein has one entry. The sample consists of around 120,000 distinct CDR3 sequences, about 12% of them appearing once. The specimen was PBMCs, collected at follow-up. Receptors were obtained from a male donor with early-stage non-small cell lung cancer. The CDR3 runs from the conserved cysteine through the conserved F or W. D genes are given only for firm matches. Rows give clone size only sometimes, using once, few, many, or a class for an expanded clone.

size: few
J: TRBJ2-1
V: TRBV25-1
D: -
length: 14
CDR3: CASSDPSVGYEQFF
DNA: TGTGCCAGCAGTGACCCGAGTGTAGGCTATGAGCAGTTCTTC

size: -
J: TRBJ1-2
V: TRBV7-3
D: -
length: 13
CDR3: CASGDKSNYGYTF
DNA: TGTGCCAGCGGGGACAAGTCTAACTATGGCTACACCTTC

size: -
J: TRBJ1-6
V: TRBV30
D: -
length: 14
CDR3: CAWSLQGRGSPLHF
DNA: TGTGCCTGGAGTCTACAGGGCCGGGGGTCACCCCTCCACTTT

size: many
J: TRBJ2-7
V: TRBV29-1
D: -
length: 12
CDR3: CSVEVANYEQYF
DNA: TGCAGCGTTGAGGTGGCTAACTACGAGCAGTACTTC

size: many
J: TRBJ2-7
V: TRBV3-1
D: -
length: 13
CDR3: CASSLDRARGQYF
DNA: TGTGCCAGCAGCCTTGACCGGGCCAGAGGGCAGTACTTC

size: -
J: TRBJ2-1
V: TRBV5-5
D: TRBD2
length: 13
CDR3: CASSTWGGNEQFF
DNA: TGTGCCAGCAGCACCTGGGGGGGAAATGAGCAGTTCTTC

size: many
J: TRBJ2-3
V: TRBV29-1
D: -
length: 12
CDR3: CSVRLSTDTQYF
DNA: TGCAGCGTTAGGTTAAGCACAGATACGCAGTATTTT

size: few
J: TRBJ2-1
V: TRBV2
D: TRBD2
length: 14
CDR3: CASSESAGYNEQFF
DNA: TGTGCCAGCAGTGAATCAGCGGGGTACAATGAGCAGTTCTTC

size: -
J: TRBJ2-2
V: TRBV11-2
D: -
length: 15
CDR3: CASSKQGPNTGELFF
DNA: TGTGCCAGCAGCAAACAGGGACCGAACACCGGGGAGCTGTTTTTT

size: few
J: TRBJ2-7
V: TRBV20-1
D: -
length: 13
CDR3: CSASSRGSYEQYF
DNA: TGCAGTGCCTCCTCTAGAGGCTCCTACGAGCAGTACTTC

size: few
J: TRBJ1-2
V: TRBV6-2/TRBV6-3
D: -
length: 14
CDR3: CASSYSGGRGGYTF
DNA: TGTGCCAGCAGTTACTCCGGGGGCAGAGGTGGCTACACCTTC

size: many
J: TRBJ1-2
V: TRBV29-1
D: -
length: 10
CDR3: CSVASRGYTF
DNA: TGCAGCGTTGCCTCCAGGGGCTACACCTTC

size: few
J: TRBJ2-7
V: TRBV12-3/TRBV12-4
D: TRBD2
length: 16
CDR3: CASSYRRLAGYYEQYF
DNA: TGTGCCAGCAGTTATCGTAGACTAGCGGGCTACTACGAGCAGTACTTC

size: -
J: TRBJ2-5
V: TRBV20-1
D: TRBD1
length: 13
CDR3: CSALTGARGTQYF
DNA: TGCAGTGCTTTGACAGGGGCCAGAGGGACCCAGTACTTC

size: many
J: TRBJ1-1
V: TRBV29-1
D: TRBD1
length: 13
CDR3: CSAAGQANTEAFF
DNA: TGCAGCGCCGCAGGACAGGCGAACACTGAAGCTTTCTTT

size: -
J: TRBJ1-1
V: TRBV28
D: TRBD1
length: 14
CDR3: CASRASGGWTEAFF
DNA: TGTGCCAGCAGGGCGTCAGGGGGGTGGACTGAAGCTTTCTTT

size: few
J: TRBJ2-7
V: TRBV7-9
D: -
length: 15
CDR3: CASSSRGPEGYEQYF
DNA: TGTGCCAGCAGTTCGAGGGGACCGGAGGGTTACGAGCAGTACTTC